The clone carrying this T cell receptor (beta chain) was counted many times. Its specificity is not known. The source of the sample is a study of regulatory T cells in long-lasting Graves disease. The overall study: Graves' cases, newly diagnosed, had used antithyroid drugs under 3 months. General study points: Whereas new patients shared about a thousand public clonotypes, persistent patients shared more, at a few thousand.

This sample's time point: newly diagnosed GD, antithyroid drugs for less than 3 months. PBMC RNA was the source of the TCR library. Patients with Graves' disease were diagnosed by American Thyroid Association guidelines. The authors drew 7 to 10 milliliters of peripheral blood into EDTA tubes. Library construction for TCR beta used iRepertoire HTBI primers and Arm-PCR of CDR3 regions. MiXCR, run by TCRdb on the multiplex PCR reads, gives a single entry per CDR3 protein. The sample records under 300,000 distinct CDR3 sequences, around 18% being singletons. V lost 1 base and J lost 9; bases outside the gene matches: 3. The CDR3 loop spans 13 amino acids. CDR1 is SQVTM, CDR2 ANQGSEA, per germline.

The V gene is TRBV29-1, the J gene TRBJ2-1, with 10 bases aligning to TRBD1. Sequencing used peripheral blood mononuclear cells (PBMCs), obtained at new diagnosis, from a patient treated with antithyroid drugs. The receptor was derived from a female donor with Graves disease. The CDR3 coding sequence is TGCAGCGTTGAAGTGGGGACAGGGGTTGAGCAGTTCTTC. Amino acid sequence: CSVEVGTGVEQFF.